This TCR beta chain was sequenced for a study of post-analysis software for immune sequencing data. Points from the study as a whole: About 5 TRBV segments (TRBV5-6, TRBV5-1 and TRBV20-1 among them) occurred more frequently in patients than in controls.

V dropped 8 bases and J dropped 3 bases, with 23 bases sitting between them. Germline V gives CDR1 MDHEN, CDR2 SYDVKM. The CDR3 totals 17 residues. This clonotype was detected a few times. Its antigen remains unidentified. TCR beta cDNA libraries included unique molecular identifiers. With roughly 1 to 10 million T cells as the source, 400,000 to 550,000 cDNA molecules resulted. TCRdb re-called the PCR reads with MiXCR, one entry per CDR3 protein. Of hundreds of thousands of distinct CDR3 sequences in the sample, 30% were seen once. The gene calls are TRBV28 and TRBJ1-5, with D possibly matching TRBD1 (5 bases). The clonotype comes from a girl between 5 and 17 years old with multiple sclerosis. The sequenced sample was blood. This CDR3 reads CASGTPRGAGINQPQHF. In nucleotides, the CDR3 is TGTGCCAGCGGCACCCCACGAGGGGCGGGGATCAATCAGCCCCAGCATTTT.